Included here is one T cell receptor (beta chain) sequence, with context. The antigen remains undetermined. The entry originates in a study of cytomegalovirus exposure and HLA in healthy donors. General study results and limits: HLA alleles showed associations with around 15,000 TCR beta sequences in a later analysis, at a 0.05 false discovery rate. The study labeled roughly 160 TCR beta chains cytomegalovirus-associated. Many donors carried some public TCRs, although rarity characterized most TCR sequences.

The PCR contained 60 Vbeta and 13 Jbeta primers. Profiled with immunoSEQ multiplex PCR; TCRdb holds only in-frame clones, not every one. This sample yields about 200,000 clones, of which roughly 85% are seen a single time; 4% to 4.5% belongs to the top ten. The V and J ends lost 1 base and 10 bases respectively, with 10 bases between them. This CDR3 is built from 12 residues. Germline assignment: CDR1 SGHTA and CDR2 FQGNSA. This chain uses TRBV7-2 with TRBJ1-1; D call uncertain. Sequencing was done on a sample of PBMCs. The receptor comes from a woman aged 25 to 39 in good health and CMV-seropositive. The CDR3 nucleotides read TGTGCCAGCAGCTTAGAGGGAGTCGGAGCTTTCTTT. This encodes CASSLEGVGAFF.